Listed below are T cell receptor beta chains from one sample, sequenced in a study of T-cell reconstitution after alpha-beta-depleted transplantation in children. Each CDR3 protein is one row after TCRdb ran MiXCR on the PCR reads. The sample carries some 500,000 distinct CDR3 sequences, 15% to 20% recorded once. Sequenced here: PBMCs from the stem cell graft donor, sampled from the stem cell graft. The receptor source for this set is a human donor who donated a stem cell graft to a child with acute lymphoblastic leukemia. CDR3s include the opening cysteine and the closing phenylalanine or tryptophan. The listing skips clone size in some rows; elsewhere it reads once, few, many or a size class.

few	TRBV5-6	TRBJ1-5	CASSIHRGVSNQPQHF
-	TRBV3-1	TRBJ2-5	CASSPTRTGPGTSGTQYF
-	TRBV29-1	TRBJ2-3	CSVGPQGYTGTQYF
-	TRBV5-1	TRBJ2-3	CASSSAGFPDTQYF
-	TRBV27	TRBJ2-7	CASSLEGGTIAYEQYF
-	TRBV20-1	TRBJ2-4	CSAELPTGALYNIQYF
-	TRBV6-5	TRBJ2-2	CASSYGPDTGELFF
-	TRBV15	TRBJ2-1	CATSLGTSGRVTLLYNEQFF
-	TRBV5-1	TRBJ2-1	CASSLRGEDNEQFF
-	TRBV20-1	TRBJ2-7	CSARDTDKLAYEQYF
few	TRBV20-1	TRBJ2-7	CSARLSGGGSLSYEQYF
few	TRBV7-3	TRBJ1-2	CASSPDSRYGYTF
few	TRBV7-9	TRBJ1-4	CASSYPRDNQAKLFF
many	TRBV9	TRBJ2-5	CASSASPGGGETQYF
few	TRBV5-5	TRBJ2-1	CASNLAGINEQFF
few	TRBV5-6	TRBJ2-1	CASSPPGYRGNNEQFF
many	TRBV11-1	TRBJ2-7	CASSPTSGRTYEQYF
-	TRBV5-4	TRBJ2-1	CASSLLLGTSGSYYNEQFF
many	TRBV5-1	TRBJ2-1	CASRWGGEQFF
few	TRBV5-1	TRBJ2-3	CASSLGPGSDTQYF
-	TRBV29-1	TRBJ1-1	CSGYSRGTEAFF
-	TRBV18	TRBJ2-7	CASSPDRGRVTYEQYF
-	TRBV7-2	TRBJ2-2	CASTLPTGLAGVGGTGELFF
few	TRBV11-1	TRBJ1-4	CASSLGGPPEKLFF
few	TRBV28	TRBJ2-1	CASSRGLAGVRTEQFF
-	TRBV27	TRBJ2-1	CASSLLAGVEDEQFF
few	TRBV20-1	TRBJ2-1	CSAPPGVGFEQFF
few	TRBV7-6	TRBJ2-5	CASSSHGRQETQYF
-	TRBV10-2	TRBJ2-7	CASRATGRNYEQYF
-	TRBV20-1	TRBJ1-4	CSAWDTERVDPNEKLFF
-	TRBV20-1	TRBJ1-1	CSARTTGAEAFF
few	TRBV6-1	TRBJ1-5	CASKGRGNQPQHF
many	TRBV20-1	TRBJ1-1	CSAYNRGTEAFF
-	TRBV11-2	TRBJ2-3	CASSPSPEWPTDTQYF
-	TRBV20-1	TRBJ1-5	CSVRQESYSNQPQHF
few	TRBV5-1	TRBJ1-2	CASSLRDANYGYTF
few	TRBV4-1	TRBJ2-5	CASSQVLQGREETQYF
-	TRBV12-3/TRBV12-4	TRBJ2-7	CASGTDHSYEQYF
few	TRBV9	TRBJ2-2	CASSVPRQGTHTGELFF
-	TRBV3-1	TRBJ2-5	CASSQDVGRVGETQYF
few	TRBV4-1	TRBJ2-1	CASSRPTSGRRNNEQFF
few	TRBV18	TRBJ2-5	CASSPQQETQYF
-	TRBV5-5	TRBJ1-3	CASSLTSSTGNTIYF
-	TRBV7-9	TRBJ2-4	CASRTSGDIGIQYF
many	TRBV7-8	TRBJ2-2	CASSSYGGELFF
-	TRBV5-1	TRBJ2-1	CASSLVGGGKVVFF
few	TRBV27	TRBJ2-3	CASSRRGAGGTTDTQYF
-	TRBV5-1	TRBJ1-4	CASSLEVAGPNEKLFF